This TCR beta chain originates from a study of blood T cell repertoires in COVID-19. For the study at large: Collection of acute and convalescent COVID-19 samples took place in the United States, Italy and Spain. T cells, B-cell-depleted T cells, or PBMCs supplied cDNA or gDNA.

How the authors handled the data: Amplified reference gene primers provided the basis for estimating nucleated cell counts. Data came from immunoSEQ multiplex PCR; TCRdb stores just in-frame clones and leaves some out. From that table come the V and J calls and clone size; the DNA was used to work out D and trimming. The data hold roughly 160,000 clones, with 70% to 90% observed a single time. What was sequenced was peripheral blood. This TCR was recovered from a man in his fifties who had recovered from COVID-19.

The CDR3 reads CASSPRQGMDTEAFF. The CDR3 DNA sequence: TGTGCCAGCAGCCCTCGACAGGGTATGGACACTGAAGCTTTCTTT. The rearrangement joins TRBV7-6 to TRBJ1-1; 7 bases map to TRBD1. The V gene's germline CDR1 is SGHVS and CDR2 FNYEAQ. This CDR3 contains 15 residues. V shed 5 bases and J 3 bases; nucleotides not matched to a gene: 9.